This T cell receptor (beta chain) was recorded in a study of blood T cell repertoires in COVID-19 (dated by TCRdb to the early 2020s). About the full investigation: Samples covering the acute and convalescent phases of COVID-19 were provided by collaborators in the United States, Italy and Spain. The material from the prospective study consisted of cDNA or gDNA derived from T cells, B-cell-depleted T cells, or PBMCs. The dataset comprised deeply sampled blood TCRbeta repertoires from subjects exposed to, actively infected with, or recovered from COVID-19. A freely available public database, intended as a resource for researchers studying the immune response to SARS-CoV-2, is where the repertoires were released. Samples came from the ongoing ImmuneRACE study (first 160 participants) plus 1,254 subjects from 6 global collaborators. A de-identified subject ID, COVID-19 status, age in years and sex were almost always included in the sample metadata. Where available, HLA class I and class II types were taken from metadata supplied by the sample provider and were not determined by assay-based typing. Findings and caveats that apply to the study as a whole: How much clinical and demographic metadata was included differed by source and by participant, and the metadata was provided uncurated.

Turning to this clone: Its antigen specificity is not known. No much larger clone exists at a distance of one base, and base qualities are not known.

TCRbeta CDR3 regions were amplified from genomic DNA using the immunoSEQ Assay, a bias-controlled multiplex PCR. The study's own analysis went as follows. The number of nucleated cells in each sample was estimated by amplification of reference gene primers within the assay. To quantify the absolute abundance of each unique TCRbeta CDR3 rearrangement, sequence reads were collapsed and filtered. For each sample, productive Simpson clonality was calculated as the square root of Simpson's diversity index across productive rearrangements. The source is immuneACCESS, and TCRdb retained only in-frame sequences with V and J called. Part of the clones is not carried over; for the studies checked, unresolved V genes explain less than half of this, and the remainder is unexplained. V, J and clone size were drawn from that table, and D and trimming were deduced from the DNA. The sample data list some 16,000 clones, and roughly 81% of these were observed just once. Over 7.5% of the sample is in the top ten clones.

According to the germline V gene (reference sequence), CDR1 reads SEHNR and CDR2 reads FQNEAQ. Counted from cysteine to phenylalanine, this CDR3 has 14 amino acids. Only CDR3 DNA remains: 42 bases, in frame from the first base. Cut back by 6 bases and 4 bases, the V and J ends lie 12 bases apart. Whole blood was collected in K2EDTA tubes by collaborating institutions according to the institutions' own protocols. For TCRbeta analysis, collaborators shipped samples in one of three forms: frozen whole blood, isolated PBMCs, or DNA extracted from either of those sample types. The specimen sequenced was peripheral blood. This sequence originates from a man aged 55 to 70 with acute or convalescent COVID-19. The V gene is TRBV7-9 and the J gene is TRBJ1-4; the D gene is perhaps TRBD1, on 5 matching bases. Read as DNA, the sequence is TGTGCCAGCAGTCAAGGACAAGTTAATGAAAAACTGTTTTTT. Its product reads: CASSQGQVNEKLFF.